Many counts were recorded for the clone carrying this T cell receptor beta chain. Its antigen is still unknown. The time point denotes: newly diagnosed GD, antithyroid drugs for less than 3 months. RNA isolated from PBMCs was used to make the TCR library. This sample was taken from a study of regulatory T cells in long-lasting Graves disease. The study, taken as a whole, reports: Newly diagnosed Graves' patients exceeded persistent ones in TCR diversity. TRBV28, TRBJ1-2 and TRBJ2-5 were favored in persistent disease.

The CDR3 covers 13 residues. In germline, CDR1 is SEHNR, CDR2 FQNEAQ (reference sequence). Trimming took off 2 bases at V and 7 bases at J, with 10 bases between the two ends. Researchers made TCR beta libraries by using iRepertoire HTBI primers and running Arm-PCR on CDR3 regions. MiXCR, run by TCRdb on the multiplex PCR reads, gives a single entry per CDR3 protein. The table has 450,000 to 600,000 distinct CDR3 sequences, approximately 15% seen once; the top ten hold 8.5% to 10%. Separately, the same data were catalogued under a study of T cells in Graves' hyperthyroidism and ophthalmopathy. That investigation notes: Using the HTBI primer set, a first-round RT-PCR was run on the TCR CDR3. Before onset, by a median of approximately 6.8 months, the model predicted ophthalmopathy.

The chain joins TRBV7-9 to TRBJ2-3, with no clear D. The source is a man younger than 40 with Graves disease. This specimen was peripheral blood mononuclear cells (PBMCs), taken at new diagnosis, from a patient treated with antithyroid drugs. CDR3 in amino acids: CASSLTGPNTQYF. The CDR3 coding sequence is TGTGCCAGCAGCTTAACCGGGCCGAATACGCAGTATTTT.